This TCR beta chain comes out of a study of graft-versus-host responses after intestinal transplantation. General study results and limits: The marrow of recipients harbored GvH clones, and ileum or blood showed some of them first.

To note about this clone: Its antigen remains unidentified.

Trimming shortened V by 2 bases and J by 4 bases, and 12 bases separated the two germline ends. The CDR3 extends over 15 amino acids. Germline V gene data show CDR1 as MNHEY and CDR2 as SVGAGI. Only in-frame clones appear in the TCRdb table, and some are missing; sequencing was by immunoSEQ multiplex PCR. The table includes 100,000 or so clones, approximately 90% detected once. The receptor's source is a human donor who received an intestinal transplant. The chain combines TRBV6-5 with TRBJ2-1; D is undetermined. Sequencing was performed on unstimulated CD4+ T cells sorted from spleen or lymph node cells, taken before intestinal transplant. For the CDR3, the DNA is TGTGCCAGCAGTTACGGAGATCTACCTTACAATGAGCAGTTCTTC. Protein product: CASSYGDLPYNEQFF.